The 6 T cell receptor beta chains given below trace back to one sample, sequenced in a study of T cell responses to AZD1222 COVID-19 vaccine. Data came from immunoSEQ multiplex PCR; TCRdb stores just in-frame clones and leaves some out. Of 95,000 or so clones detected, approximately 91% appear once; the ten largest clones hold around 3.5%. The material was peripheral blood, obtained on day 0 of AZD1222 vaccination. All receptors derive from an adult in good health.

The chain is built from TRBV9 and TRBJ2-2; 7 bases fit TRBD1. CDR1 and CDR2 from the germline V gene are SGDLS and YYNGEE. The CDR3 has 14 amino acids. Trimming at V came to 3 bases and at J to 3 bases, leaving 2 bases not matched to a gene. The CDR3 is CASSATGDTGELFF. Written as DNA, the CDR3 is TGTGCCAGCAGCGCCACAGGGGACACCGGGGAGCTGTTTTTT.

The chain uses TRBV6-2 or TRBV6-3 and TRBJ1-5; TRBD1 is a possible D gene (5 bases). V shed 2 bases and J shed 0 bases, with 14 bases lying between them. Germline CDR1 is MNHEY and CDR2 is SVGEGT. CDR3 length: 17 amino acids. The CDR3 nucleotides are TGTGCCAGCAGTTACAATCGGCAGGGTTATAGCAATCAGCCCCAGCATTTT. This codes for CASSYNRQGYSNQPQHF.

This chain uses TRBV6-2 or TRBV6-3 with TRBJ2-5; a possible D gene is TRBD1 (5 bases). Looked up from germline, CDR1 is MNHEY and CDR2 is SVGEGT. V was cut by 5 bases and J by 5 bases, with 21 bases left in between. The CDR3 runs to 16 residues. CDR3 protein: CASSKNPRRGVETQYF. The CDR3 DNA reads TGTGCCAGCAGTAAAAACCCCAGAAGGGGTGTGGAGACCCAGTACTTC.

The chain is built from TRBV4-1 and TRBJ1-3, with D unresolved. The CDR3 length is 16 residues. The germline CDR1 and CDR2 sequences are MGHRA and YSYEKL. The V end lost 4 bases, the J end lost 0 bases, and 13 bases lay between the germline ends. The CDR3, as DNA: TGCGCCAGCAGCCTCGAAGCGGCAGCCTCTGGAAACACCATATATTTT. This codes for CASSLEAAASGNTIYF.

The chain employs TRBV23-1 and TRBJ2-7; no reliable D call. TRBV23-1 qualifies as an ORF whose function is uncertain. This CDR3 has 14 residues. The ends were cut back, 0 bases at V and 3 bases at J, with 9 bases in the middle. The CDR3 region is CASSQSPTYYEQYF. CDR3 bases: TGCGCCAGCAGTCAATCCCCCACCTACTACGAGCAGTACTTC.

As regards this clone: At the DNA level, this CDR3 is encoded by other sequences in the same sample as well. The genes are TRBV27 and TRBJ1-1, with D unclear. V was clipped by 2 bases and J by 4 bases, with 8 bases between them. The length of the CDR3 is 13 residues. Germline values: CDR1 MNHEY, CDR2 SMNVEV (reference sequence). CDR3 in amino acids: CASSLREGTEAFF. CDR3 in DNA: TGTGCCAGCAGTTTACGGGAGGGCACTGAAGCTTTCTTT.